The 2 T cell receptor beta chains presented below share a single source sample, sequenced in a study of OX40 agonist ivuxolimab in advanced cancers. Assay: immunoSEQ multiplex PCR; the TCRdb copy retains only in-frame clones and omits some. Seen here are roughly 60,000 clones, around 90% observed once, and the top ten hold 1.5% to 2%. Material: CD4+ or CD8+ T cells sorted from blood, obtained in a trial of the OX40 agonist ivuxolimab. These receptors were obtained from an adult with an advanced solid tumor such as melanoma, head and neck, liver or kidney cancer.

This rearrangement joins TRBV7-2 to TRBJ2-2; a weak D match, TRBD1 (6 bases). Germline-derived CDR1 and CDR2 are SGHTA and FQGNSA. V gave up 4 bases and J gave up 0 bases, with 18 bases separating them. CDR3 length: 18 residues. CDR3 DNA sequence: TGTGCCAGCAGCTCAGAATTTGGGGGCCTTTCGAACACCGGGGAGCTGTTTTTT. This sequence encodes CASSSEFGGLSNTGELFF.

This chain joins TRBV6-5 and TRBJ2-1, with D uncertain. CDR3 length: 13 amino acids. V dropped 2 bases and J dropped 7 bases, with 9 bases sitting between them. CDR1 is MNHEY, CDR2 SVGAGI, per germline. The CDR3 DNA sequence: TGTGCCAGCAGTTACCTCCGGGCAAATGAGCAGTTCTTC. This translates into CASSYLRANEQFF.